This entry lists 32 T cell receptor beta chains sequenced from one sample in a study of technical replicates of blood from a few donors. TCRdb keeps only in-frame clones here, not all; method: immunoSEQ multiplex PCR. The sample gives more than 45,000 clones, roughly 95% of which show up once; approximately 2.9% is in the top ten. Specimen: PBMCs. The receptors derive from a human donor in good health. Some clones in this sample may be carry-over from other donors' samples.

This clone was picked up one time. This chain connects TRBV2 to TRBJ2-7, with TRBD1 as a possible D gene (6 bases). CDR3 size: 12 residues. Germline CDR1 SNHLY, CDR2 FYNNEI. Trimming cost V 9 bases and J 3 bases, with 12 bases left between them. The CDR3 region has the DNA TGTGCCAGTGAAGGGACAAACTACGAGCAGTACTTC. As protein: CASEGTNYEQYF. The full variable domain, its missing parts supplied by reference TRBV2 and TRBJ2-7, is EPEVTQTPSHQVTQMGQEVILRCVPISNHLYFYWYRQILGQKVEFLVSFYNNEISEKSEIFDDQFSVERPDGSNFTLKIRSTKLEDSAMYFCASEGTNYEQYFGPGTRLTVT.

Concerning this clone itself: Sequence at one end of the junction differs from germline and may be a read error. This rearrangement joins TRBV5-1 to TRBJ2-2; 8 bases match TRBD2. The germline gives CDR1 SGHRS, CDR2 YFSETQ. The CDR3 is 17 amino acids. CDR3 sequence: CASSLKKTGGNIGELFF. CDR3 bases: TGCGCCAGCAGCTTGAAGAAGACGGGGGGGAACATCGGGGAGCTGTTTTTT.

The chain carries TRBV7-9 and TRBJ2-2; TRBD1 aligns across 9 bases. J gave up 6 bases and V 5 bases, and 13 bases lay outside the gene matches. The length of the CDR3 is 17 residues. CDR1 and CDR2 (germline): SEHNR, FQNEAQ (reference sequence). The CDR3, as DNA: TGTGCCAGCAGCCTAAGTGCCGGGACAGGGCTACCCGGGGAGCTGTTTTTT. It specifies CASSLSAGTGLPGELFF.

V gene TRBV4-1 combines with J gene TRBJ2-1; 10 positions agree with TRBD2. Per the germline V gene, CDR1 is MGHRA and CDR2 is YSYEKL. After removal of 4 bases from V and 8 bases from J, the junction contained 2 bases not matched to a gene. This CDR3 is built from 13 residues. CDR3 nucleotides: TGCGCCAGCAGCCCTGGGACTAGCGATGAGCAGTTCTTC. Residues: CASSPGTSDEQFF.

The chain couples TRBV7-2 to TRBJ2-7; a weak D match, TRBD2 (6 bases). Germline CDR1 reads SGHTA; CDR2 reads FQGNSA. Trimming took off 5 bases at V and 5 bases at J, with 13 bases between the two ends. This CDR3 region has 13 residues. The CDR3 DNA reads as TGTGCCAGCAGCCCCGGGACTCCCAACGAGCAGTACTTC. This encodes CASSPGTPNEQYF.

V gene TRBV14 combines with J gene TRBJ1-6; TRBD1 might be the D (5 bases). Trimming shortened V by 4 bases and J by 6 bases, and 10 bases separated the two germline ends. Germline V gene data show CDR1 as SGHDN and CDR2 as FVKESK. The CDR3 is made up of 14 amino acids. DNA of the CDR3: TGTGCCAGCAGCCCGGGGGTCCTTAATTCACCCCTCCACTTT. This codes for CASSPGVLNSPLHF.

This sequence joins TRBV5-6 and TRBJ2-7; tentative D call: TRBD1 (5 bases). With 2 bases removed from V and 2 bases from J, the gap between germline ends came to 11 bases. Germline CDR1 and CDR2: SGHDT and YYEEEE. The CDR3 is 14 amino acids. The CDR3 spells CASSFGRATYEQYF. CDR3 in DNA: TGTGCCAGCAGCTTTGGCAGGGCGACCTACGAGCAGTACTTC.

The V and J genes are TRBV4-1 and TRBJ2-5; TRBD2 aligns across 7 bases. The CDR3 sequence is 14 residues long. Germline CDR1 reads MGHRA; CDR2 reads YSYEKL. Trimming at V came to 11 bases and at J to 1 base, leaving 10 bases not matched to a gene. The chain's CDR3 is CASSMREFQETQYF. Written as DNA, the CDR3 is TGCGCCTCGTCGATGCGGGAGTTCCAAGAGACCCAGTACTTC.

The chain has TRBV7-8 and TRBJ1-2, with TRBD1 matching 9 bases. The V segment lost 6 bases and the J segment 7 bases; nucleotides outside the gene matches: 21. The CDR3 contains 18 residues. The germline V gene has CDR1 SGHVS and CDR2 FQNEAQ. CDR3 nucleotide sequence: TGTGCCAGCAGTCGTACCCGGGACAGGGCTTCGGAATTATCTGGCTACACCTTC. Encoded protein: CASSRTRDRASELSGYTF.

The chain has TRBV6-1 and TRBJ1-2; 7 nucleotides align to TRBD1. Germline CDR1 reads MNHNS; CDR2 reads SASEGT. This CDR3 contains 13 residues. After removal of 10 bases from V and 3 bases from J, the junction contained 8 bases not matched to a gene. CDR3 in DNA: TGTGCCACACGACAGGGCGGCGACTATGGCTACACCTTC. Translation gives CATRQGGDYGYTF.

The CDR3 is CASQLAGGLNEQFF. The CDR3 DNA sequence: TGTGCCAGTCAACTAGCGGGGGGTCTAAATGAGCAGTTCTTC. The chain combines TRBV5-4 with TRBJ2-1; 12 nucleotides align to TRBD2. J was trimmed by 7 bases and V by 8 bases; bases with no gene match: 7. CDR3 length: 14 amino acids. Germline V CDR1 and CDR2: SGHNT, YYREEE (reference sequence).

The gene calls are TRBV5-6 and TRBJ1-6; unclear D gene. Looked up from germline, CDR1 is SGHDT and CDR2 is YYEEEE. The ends were cut back, 0 bases at V and 14 bases at J, with 6 bases in the middle. The CDR3 spans 11 residues. In nucleotides, the CDR3 is TGTGCCAGCAGCTTGGCCGGAGCCCTCCACTTT. Its translation: CASSLAGALHF.

The genes are TRBV29-1 and TRBJ2-3; the D gene is possibly TRBD2 (5 bases). Germline lookup yields CDR1 SQVTM and CDR2 ANQGSEA. The V end was cut by 8 bases, the J end by 2 bases, with 17 bases between. This CDR3 comprises 14 residues. CDR3 nucleotide sequence: TGCAGCTTTTCTGGCGGTAGCGACACAGATACGCAGTATTTT. It encodes CSFSGGSDTDTQYF.

This rearrangement joins TRBV7-2 to TRBJ1-6; 8 bases agree with TRBD1. The germline V gene encodes CDR1 SGHTA and CDR2 FQGNSA. This CDR3 has 14 residues. V gave up 1 base and J gave up 14 bases; unmatched junction bases: 7. The CDR3 DNA is TGTGCCAGCAGCTTAGGGACAGGGCACCCCGCCCTCCACTTT. It encodes CASSLGTGHPALHF.

CDR3 amino acids: CAIRGQNTEAFF. Here the CDR3 DNA reads TGTGCCATCAGGGGGCAGAACACTGAAGCTTTCTTT. The chain carries TRBV10-3 and TRBJ1-1; TRBD1 might be the D (5 bases). In germline, CDR1 is ENHRY, CDR2 SYGVKD. This CDR3 has 12 residues. Deletions cut 6 bases from V and 1 base from J, with 6 bases between.

The chain uses TRBV10-2 and TRBJ2-5, with 11 bases aligning to TRBD2. CDR3 length: 15 amino acids. With V trimmed by 4 bases and J by 5 bases, 6 bases remained unmatched. From germline, CDR1 is WSHSY and CDR2 SAAADI. The DNA of the CDR3 is TGCGCCAGCAGTGTAGCGGGAGGGCCTATGGAGACCCAGTACTTC. Amino acid sequence: CASSVAGGPMETQYF.

This clone was seen a handful of times. This CDR3 reads CASSDGETIYNEQFF. CDR3 sequence (DNA): TGTGCCAGCAGTGATGGGGAGACGATTTACAATGAGCAGTTCTTC. The chain joins TRBV2 to TRBJ2-1; the D gene is possibly TRBD2 (5 bases). V lost 3 bases and J 4 bases, leaving 13 bases between the germline ends. CDR1 is SNHLY, CDR2 FYNNEI, per germline. The CDR3 has 15 amino acids.

The gene calls are TRBV2 and TRBJ2-1, with D unresolved. Germline V gene data show CDR1 as SNHLY and CDR2 as FYNNEI. This CDR3 has 15 amino acids. Trimming took 2 bases from V and 4 from J, leaving 12 bases between them. The CDR3: CASSEKQTIYNEQFF. In nucleotides, the CDR3 is TGTGCCAGCAGTGAAAAACAGACCATTTACAATGAGCAGTTCTTC.

The CDR3 DNA sequence: TGTGCCAGCAGCTTCGGCGGCGGGGGGCCCAACAATGAGCAGTTCTTC. Protein: CASSFGGGGPNNEQFF. The chain carries TRBV11-3 and TRBJ2-1; 8 nucleotides line up with TRBD2. The V and J ends lost 3 bases and 5 bases, in that order; junction bases with no gene match: 9. Germline values: CDR1 SGHNT, CDR2 YENEEA. This CDR3 is built from 16 residues.

This chain uses TRBV9 with TRBJ2-3; 7 nucleotides match TRBD2. The CDR3 spans 16 residues. With V trimmed by 4 bases and J by 1 base, 9 bases remained unmatched. Germline CDR1 and CDR2: SGDLS and YYNGEE. CDR3 sequence: CASSMLAALGTDTQYF. The CDR3 DNA sequence: TGTGCCAGCAGCATGCTAGCGGCCTTGGGCACAGATACGCAGTATTTT.

The V and J genes are TRBV6-5 and TRBJ2-7; possibly TRBD2 for D (7 bases). Deletions cut 6 bases from V and 0 bases from J, with 15 bases between. Germline CDR1 and CDR2: MNHEY and SVGAGI. CDR3 size: 15 residues. CDR3 nucleotides: TGTGCCAGCAGCCCAGTGGGGGGGCCCTCCTACGAGCAGTACTTC. The encoded protein is CASSPVGGPSYEQYF.

The chain links TRBV19 to TRBJ1-5; no clear D gene. The CDR3 spans 14 residues. Trimming took 1 base from V and 1 from J, leaving 5 bases between them. From germline, CDR1 is LNHDA and CDR2 SQIVND (reference sequence). The CDR3 region has the DNA TGTGCCAGTAGTATAGTAACAAGCAATCAGCCCCAGCATTTT. As protein: CASSIVTSNQPQHF.

The table lists this clone with a few counts. This chain uses TRBV5-1 with TRBJ1-4; D gene uncertain. Germline V CDR1 and CDR2: SGHRS, YFSETQ. Trimming stripped 3 bases from V and 0 bases from J, with 6 bases between. The CDR3 contains 14 residues. CDR3 sequence reads: CASSSTTTNEKLFF. The CDR3 DNA is TGCGCCAGCAGCTCCACAACAACTAATGAAAAACTGTTTTTT.

The rearrangement uses TRBV7-2 and TRBJ2-3, with 7 bases lining up with TRBD2. This CDR3 has 14 residues. With V trimmed by 3 bases and J by 2 bases, 2 bases remained unmatched. The germline gives CDR1 SGHTA, CDR2 FQGNSA. The CDR3 loop is CASSLGGFTDTQYF. The CDR3 DNA follows: TGTGCCAGCAGCTTGGGAGGGTTCACAGATACGCAGTATTTT.

The sample holds a few counts of this clone. The J gene is TRBJ1-5, the V gene TRBV4-1; D is perhaps TRBD1 (5 bases). This CDR3 region has 16 residues. With 4 bases removed from V and 4 bases from J, the gap between germline ends came to 17 bases. CDR1 is MGHRA, CDR2 YSYEKL, per germline. CDR3 residues: CASSPQGGAWNQPQHF. The CDR3, as DNA: TGCGCCAGCAGCCCGCAGGGTGGGGCCTGGAATCAGCCCCAGCATTTT.

The chain combines TRBV18 with TRBJ1-2, with D possibly being TRBD1 (6 bases). The CDR3 length is 13 residues. Trimming took 3 bases from V and 4 from J, leaving 9 bases between them. Germline CDR1 and CDR2: KGHSH and LQKENI. The CDR3 spells CASSPDRTYGYTF. CDR3 DNA sequence: TGTGCCAGCTCACCTGACAGGACCTATGGCTACACCTTC.

The chain is built from TRBV9 and TRBJ2-2, with D perhaps TRBD1 (5 bases). The germline CDR1 and CDR2 sequences are SGDLS and YYNGEE. The CDR3 covers 15 residues. V lost 0 bases and J 7 bases, leaving 13 bases between the germline ends. The CDR3 sequence: CASSVVPGSDGELFF. In nucleotides, the CDR3 is TGTGCCAGCAGCGTAGTTCCAGGGTCGGACGGGGAGCTGTTTTTT.

The chain employs TRBV5-5 and TRBJ2-1; 13 nucleotides match TRBD2. The germline V gene has CDR1 SGHKS and CDR2 YYEKEE (reference sequence). This CDR3 has 18 amino acids. Unmatched junction bases numbered 11, after V lost 0 bases and J lost 8 bases. The CDR3 DNA reads TGTGCCAGCAGCTTGGTCTTAAGTGGACTAGCGGGAGTCTATGAGCAGTTCTTC. It encodes CASSLVLSGLAGVYEQFF.

The rearrangement joins TRBV2 to TRBJ2-5; TRBD2 might be the D (5 bases). V lost 2 bases, J lost 4 bases, and 11 bases lay in between. CDR1 is SNHLY and CDR2 is FYNNEI in the germline V gene. This CDR3 has 14 residues. CDR3 residues: CASSERLAGETQYF. The DNA of the CDR3 is TGTGCCAGCAGTGAACGGCTAGCAGGAGAGACCCAGTACTTC.

This sequence joins TRBV9 and TRBJ2-7, with a weak D call TRBD2 (7 bases). Germline CDR1 and CDR2: SGDLS and YYNGEE. The CDR3 spans 12 residues. Trimming left V 7 bases short and J 5 bases short, with 13 bases between. CDR3 sequence (DNA): TGTGCCAGCGCCAGGGGAGGGAACGAGCAGTACTTC. Translated: CASARGGNEQYF.

The chain carries TRBV21-1 and TRBJ2-7; TRBD1 reflects the table's D call only, with no check against the DNA. TRBV21-1 constitutes a pseudogene. This CDR3 contains 13 residues. CDR3 sequence: CASSTGDYYEQYF. CDR3 sequence (DNA): TGTGCCAGCAGCACAGGTGATTACTACGAGCAGTACTTC.

The chain couples TRBV29-1 to TRBJ1-2; 7 nucleotides match TRBD1. The CDR3 consists of 13 residues. Germline loops: CDR1 SQVTM, CDR2 ANQGSEA. Trimming removed 0 bases from V and 4 bases from J; junction bases left unmatched: 2. CDR3 protein: CSVEERDSYGYTF. The CDR3 DNA reads TGCAGCGTTGAAGAGAGGGACAGCTATGGCTACACCTTC.